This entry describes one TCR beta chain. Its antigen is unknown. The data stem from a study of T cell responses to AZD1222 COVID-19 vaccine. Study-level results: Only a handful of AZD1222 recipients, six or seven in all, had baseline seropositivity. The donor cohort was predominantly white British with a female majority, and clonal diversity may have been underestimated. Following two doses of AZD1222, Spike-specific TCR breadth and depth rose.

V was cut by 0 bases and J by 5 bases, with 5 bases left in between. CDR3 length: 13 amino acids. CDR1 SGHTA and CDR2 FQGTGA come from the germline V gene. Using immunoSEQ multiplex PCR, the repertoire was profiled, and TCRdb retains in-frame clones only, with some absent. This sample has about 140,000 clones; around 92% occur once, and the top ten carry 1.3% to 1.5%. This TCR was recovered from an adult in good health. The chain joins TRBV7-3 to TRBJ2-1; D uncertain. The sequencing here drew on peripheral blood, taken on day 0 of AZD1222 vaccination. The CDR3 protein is CASSLTRNNEQFF. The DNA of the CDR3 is TGTGCCAGCAGCTTAACCCGCAACAATGAGCAGTTCTTC.